What follows describes a single T cell receptor (beta chain). No cognate antigen has been identified for it. Per-nucleotide qualities are absent, and no much larger clonotype sits a single base away. The sample is drawn from a study of human thymus T cells (dated by TCRdb to the early 2020s). Turning to the overall study: TCR alpha and beta repertoires from roughly eight infant thymus samples and a few related peripheral blood samples were characterized in the study. The infant donors were about 7 to 244 days old, and the cohort included more than five males and two females. Overall study outcomes, separate from this receptor: Highly overlapping thymic TCR repertoires among unrelated individuals were reported in the related research. V and J gene segment usage appeared biased in both thymic and peripheral blood repertoires. On average, thymus samples yielded around 810,000 unique TCRB clonotypes, whereas blood samples yielded around 84,000.

V is reduced by 1 base and J by 2 bases, leaving a spacing of 9 bases between them. Its CDR3 holds 14 amino acids, cysteine through phenylalanine. Only CDR3 DNA remains: 42 bases, in frame from the first base. For CDR1 and CDR2, the germline V gene lists MNHNS and SASEGT. Thymus tissue was obtained as surgical resects removed during corrective cardiac surgery. The donors were immunologically healthy infants in Finland who had open corrective cardiac surgery for congenital heart defects. Thymocytes were freed from the tissue by mechanical means and kept at -70 degrees C as pellets of roughly 8.5-31 million cells. A QIAsymphony instrument was used to extract genomic DNA from the frozen cell pellets. The immunoSEQ multiplex PCR assay was used to amplify the TCRB and TCRAD loci from a standardized quantity of quality-controlled genomic DNA. Amplicons spanned the V(D)J region at a length sufficient to cover the CDR3 and identify V and J genes. The amplicons were sequenced on an Illumina platform via the commercial immunoSEQ service. The study's own analysis went as follows. Primer bias and sequencing errors were corrected using previously described methods, and TCRAD and TCRB definitions followed the IMGT database. Repertoires were analysed with immunoSEQ Analyzer 3.0 and VDJTools, covering basic statistics, V/J segment usage, diversity estimates, rarefaction and pairwise overlap. To estimate diversity, the Chao1, ChaoE, Efron-Thisted, Shannon and inverse Simpson indices were applied, and diversity was also estimated on datasets down-sampled to the smallest sample. For repertoire overlap, CDR3 nucleotide sequence, V gene and J gene had to match strictly, and clustering was done by Jaccard-based multidimensional scaling. The table comes from immuneACCESS by way of TCRdb, which keeps in-frame sequences with V and J called. Part of the clones is missing from these tables; in studies checked, under half for an unresolved V gene and the rest for unknown reasons. V and J calls and clone size are copied from that table; D and trimming were computed from the DNA. This sample holds roughly 120,000 clones; around 94% were observed only once. The biggest ten clones account for around 0.024% of the sample.

The source is a boy younger than two with a congenital heart defect but otherwise immunologically healthy. The sequencing sample was made of thymus tissue. Recombination joined TRBV6-1 with TRBJ2-7, with TRBD1 perhaps the D gene, on 5 matching bases. This receptor carries the CDR3 CASSEGQGTYEQYF. The nucleotides are TGTGCCAGCAGTGAAGGGCAGGGTACCTACGAGCAGTACTTC.